This TCR beta chain was recorded in a study of T cells after yellow fever vaccination. The study's findings and limits: Within FACS-sorted repertoires, abundant clonotypes contaminating from the bulk population could be present.

This clonotype has just a few counts. The antigen remains undetermined. TCRdb re-called the 5' RACE reads with MiXCR, one entry per CDR3 protein. The sample lists 500,000 to 650,000 distinct CDR3 sequences; roughly 14% were seen once. CDR1 is MNHEY and CDR2 is SMNVEV in the germline V gene (reference sequence). This CDR3 contains 14 residues. The V and J ends lost 5 bases and 0 bases respectively, with 8 bases between them. The TCR originated in a young man who received the YFV17D yellow fever vaccine. The chain employs TRBV27 and TRBJ2-1, with D unclear. Sequenced here: PBMCs, sampled on the day of the yellow fever booster vaccination. The CDR3 here is CASSRAISYNEQFF. The CDR3 nucleotides are TGTGCCAGCAGTAGGGCTATCTCCTACAATGAGCAGTTCTTC.